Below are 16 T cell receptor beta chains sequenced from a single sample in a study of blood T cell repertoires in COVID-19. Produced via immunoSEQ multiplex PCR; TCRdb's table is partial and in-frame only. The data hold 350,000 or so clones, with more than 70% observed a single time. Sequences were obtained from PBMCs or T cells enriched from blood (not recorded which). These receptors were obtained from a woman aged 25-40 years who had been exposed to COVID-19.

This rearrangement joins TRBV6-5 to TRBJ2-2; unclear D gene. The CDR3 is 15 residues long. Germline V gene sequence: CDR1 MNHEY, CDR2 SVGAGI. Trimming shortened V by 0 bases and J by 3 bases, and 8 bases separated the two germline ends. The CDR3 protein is CASSYSTRYTGELFF. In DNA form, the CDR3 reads TGTGCCAGCAGTTACTCGACCAGGTACACCGGGGAGCTGTTTTTT.

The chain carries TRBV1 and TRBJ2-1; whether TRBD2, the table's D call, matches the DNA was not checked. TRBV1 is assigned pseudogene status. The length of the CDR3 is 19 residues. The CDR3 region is CTSSQESKGASRGHNEQFF. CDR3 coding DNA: TGCACCAGCAGCCAAGAATCTAAGGGTGCCAGCAGAGGGCACAATGAGCAGTTCTTC.

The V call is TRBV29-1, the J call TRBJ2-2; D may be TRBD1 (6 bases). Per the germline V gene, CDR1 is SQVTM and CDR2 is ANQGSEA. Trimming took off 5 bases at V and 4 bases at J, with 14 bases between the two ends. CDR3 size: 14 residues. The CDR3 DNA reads TGCAGCGTTAGGGTGGGACACTTCACCGGGGAGCTGTTTTTT. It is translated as CSVRVGHFTGELFF.

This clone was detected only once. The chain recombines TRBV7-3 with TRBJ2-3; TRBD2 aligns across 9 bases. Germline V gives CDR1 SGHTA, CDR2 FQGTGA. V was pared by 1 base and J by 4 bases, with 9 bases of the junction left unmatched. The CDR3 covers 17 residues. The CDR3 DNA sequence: TGTGCCAGCAGCTTAATGGGACTAGCCGCCGTATCAGATACGCAGTATTTT. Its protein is CASSLMGLAAVSDTQYF. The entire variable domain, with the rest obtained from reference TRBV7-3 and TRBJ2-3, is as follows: GAGVSQTPSNKVTEKGKYVELRCDPISGHTALYWYRQSLGQGPEFLIYFQGTGAADDSGLPNDRFFAVRPEGSVSTLKIQRTERGDSAVYLCASSLMGLAAVSDTQYFGPGTRLTVL.

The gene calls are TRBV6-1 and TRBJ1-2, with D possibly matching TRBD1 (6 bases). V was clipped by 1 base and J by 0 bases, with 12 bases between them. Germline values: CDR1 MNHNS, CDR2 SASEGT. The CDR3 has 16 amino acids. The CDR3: CASSEGGGPANYGYTF. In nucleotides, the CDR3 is TGTGCCAGCAGTGAAGGGGGGGGCCCAGCTAACTATGGCTACACCTTC.

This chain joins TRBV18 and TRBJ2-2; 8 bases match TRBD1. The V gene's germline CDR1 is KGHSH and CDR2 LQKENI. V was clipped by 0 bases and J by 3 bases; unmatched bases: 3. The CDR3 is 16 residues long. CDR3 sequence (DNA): TGTGCCAGCTCACCACCGGGGACAGGCTACACCGGGGAGCTGTTTTTT. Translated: CASSPPGTGYTGELFF. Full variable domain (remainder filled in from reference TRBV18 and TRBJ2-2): NAGVMQNPRHLVRRRGQEARLRCSPMKGHSHVYWYRQLPEEGLKFMVYLQKENIIDESGMPKERFSAEFPKEGPSILRIQQVVRGDSAAYFCASSPPGTGYTGELFFGEGSRLTVL.

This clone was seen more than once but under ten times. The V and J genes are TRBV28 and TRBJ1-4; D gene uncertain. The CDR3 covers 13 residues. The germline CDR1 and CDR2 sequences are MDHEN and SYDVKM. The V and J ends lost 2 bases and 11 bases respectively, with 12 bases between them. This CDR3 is CASSLAGREKLFF. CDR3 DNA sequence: TGTGCCAGCAGTTTAGCGGGGAGGGAGAAACTGTTTTTT.

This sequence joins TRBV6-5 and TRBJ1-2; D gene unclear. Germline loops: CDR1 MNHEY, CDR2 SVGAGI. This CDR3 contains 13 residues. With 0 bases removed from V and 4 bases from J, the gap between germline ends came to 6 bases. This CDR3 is CASSYSGSYGYTF. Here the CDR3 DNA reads TGTGCCAGCAGTTACTCCGGGTCCTATGGCTACACCTTC.

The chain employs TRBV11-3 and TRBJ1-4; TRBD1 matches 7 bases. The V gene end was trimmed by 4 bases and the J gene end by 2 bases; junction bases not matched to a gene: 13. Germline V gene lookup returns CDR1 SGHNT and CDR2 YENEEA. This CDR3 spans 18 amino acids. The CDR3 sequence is CASSSGQLSFGTNEKLFF. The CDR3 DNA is TGTGCCAGCAGCTCGGGACAGCTATCTTTCGGCACTAATGAAAAACTGTTTTTT.

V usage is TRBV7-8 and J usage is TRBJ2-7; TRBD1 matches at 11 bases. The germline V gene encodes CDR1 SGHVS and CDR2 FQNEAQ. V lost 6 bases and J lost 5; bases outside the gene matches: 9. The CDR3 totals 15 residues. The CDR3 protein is CASRSGGQGVNEQYF. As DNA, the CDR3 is TGTGCCAGCAGGTCAGGGGGACAGGGGGTTAACGAGCAGTACTTC.

CDR3 coding DNA: TGCGCCAGCAGCTTGGCCGGACAGGGATCCGGGGAGCTGTTTTTT. Protein product: CASSLAGQGSGELFF. The V and J genes are TRBV5-1 and TRBJ2-2, with TRBD1 identical over 8 bases. From germline, CDR1 is SGHRS and CDR2 YFSETQ. The CDR3 is made up of 15 amino acids. J gave up 6 bases and V 0 bases, and 4 bases lay outside the gene matches. Variable domain in full (rest from reference TRBV5-1 and TRBJ2-2): KAGVTQTPRYLIKTRGQQVTLSCSPISGHRSVSWYQQTPGQGLQFLFEYFSETQRNKGNFPGRFSGRQFSNSRSEMNVSTLELGDSALYLCASSLAGQGSGELFFGEGSRLTVL.

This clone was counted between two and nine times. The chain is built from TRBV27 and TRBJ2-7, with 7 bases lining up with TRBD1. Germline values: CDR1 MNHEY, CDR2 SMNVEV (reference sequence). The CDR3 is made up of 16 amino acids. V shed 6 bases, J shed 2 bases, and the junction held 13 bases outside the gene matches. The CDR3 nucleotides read TGTGCCAGCAGACGACCAGGGGGTTCTGCCCCCTACGAGCAGTACTTC. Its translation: CASRRPGGSAPYEQYF.

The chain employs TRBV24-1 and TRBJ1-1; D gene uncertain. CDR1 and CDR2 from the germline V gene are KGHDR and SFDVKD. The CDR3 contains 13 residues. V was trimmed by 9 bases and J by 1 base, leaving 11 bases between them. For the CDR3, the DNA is TGTGCCACCGCCGACACGAGGAACACTGAAGCTTTCTTT. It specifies CATADTRNTEAFF.

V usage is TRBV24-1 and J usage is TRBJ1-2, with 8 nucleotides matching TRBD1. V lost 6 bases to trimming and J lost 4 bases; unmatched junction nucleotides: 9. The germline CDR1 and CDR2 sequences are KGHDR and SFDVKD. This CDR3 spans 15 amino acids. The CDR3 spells CATSSQAGGGYGYTF. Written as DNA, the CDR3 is TGTGCCACCAGTTCTCAGGCAGGGGGCGGCTATGGCTACACCTTC.

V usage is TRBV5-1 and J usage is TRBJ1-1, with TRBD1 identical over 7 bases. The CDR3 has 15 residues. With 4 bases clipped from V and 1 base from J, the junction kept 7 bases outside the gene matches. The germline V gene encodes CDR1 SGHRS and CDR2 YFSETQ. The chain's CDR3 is CASSLWGQRNTEAFF. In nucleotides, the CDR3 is TGCGCCAGCAGCCTGTGGGGACAGAGGAACACTGAAGCTTTCTTT.

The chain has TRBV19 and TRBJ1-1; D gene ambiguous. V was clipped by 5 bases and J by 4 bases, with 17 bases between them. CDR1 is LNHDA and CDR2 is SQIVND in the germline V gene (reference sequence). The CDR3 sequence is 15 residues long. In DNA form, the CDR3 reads TGTGCCAGTAGTGGGTACAATGAGGGCGGCACTGAAGCTTTCTTT. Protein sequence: CASSGYNEGGTEAFF.